This TCR beta chain was sequenced for a study of T cell responses to AZD1222 COVID-19 vaccine. The repertoire was sequenced with immunoSEQ multiplex PCR; TCRdb's copy has only in-frame clones and lacks some. The sample shows around 140,000 clones, about 91% of them seen only once. Study-wide results and caveats: Vaccination with two AZD1222 doses was followed by a rise in Spike-specific TCR breadth and depth. After the peak T cell response, and only then, were repertoires sampled. In the spike-specific TCR repertoire, nearly half reportedly target unmutated variant regions.

About this clone: Its antigen is undetermined.

Germline CDR1 and CDR2: MNHEY and SVGAGI. This CDR3 is 15 amino acids long. Trimming took 6 bases from V and 7 from J, leaving 19 bases between them. The chain links TRBV6-5 to TRBJ2-1; D may correspond to TRBD1 or TRBD2 (6 bases each). The TCR was taken from an adult who received the AZD1222 COVID-19 vaccine. The material sequenced was peripheral blood, taken 28 days after the second AZD1222 dose. CDR3 amino acids: CASREGESRENEQFF. The CDR3 region has the DNA TGTGCCAGCAGGGAGGGGGAATCTAGGGAGAATGAGCAGTTCTTC.